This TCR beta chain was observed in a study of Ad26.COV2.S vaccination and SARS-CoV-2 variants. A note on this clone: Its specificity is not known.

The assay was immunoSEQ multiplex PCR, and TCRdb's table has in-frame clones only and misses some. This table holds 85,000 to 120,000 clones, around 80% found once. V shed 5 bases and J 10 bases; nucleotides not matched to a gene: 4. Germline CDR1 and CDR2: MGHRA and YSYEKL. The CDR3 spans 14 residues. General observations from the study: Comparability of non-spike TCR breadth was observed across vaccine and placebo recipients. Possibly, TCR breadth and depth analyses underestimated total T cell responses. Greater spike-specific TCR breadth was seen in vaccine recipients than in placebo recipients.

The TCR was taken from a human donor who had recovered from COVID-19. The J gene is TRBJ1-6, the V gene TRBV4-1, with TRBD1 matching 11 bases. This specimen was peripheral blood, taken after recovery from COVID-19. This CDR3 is CASSSRDRGSPLHF. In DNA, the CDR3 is TGCGCCAGCAGCTCCCGGGACAGGGGGTCACCCCTCCACTTT.